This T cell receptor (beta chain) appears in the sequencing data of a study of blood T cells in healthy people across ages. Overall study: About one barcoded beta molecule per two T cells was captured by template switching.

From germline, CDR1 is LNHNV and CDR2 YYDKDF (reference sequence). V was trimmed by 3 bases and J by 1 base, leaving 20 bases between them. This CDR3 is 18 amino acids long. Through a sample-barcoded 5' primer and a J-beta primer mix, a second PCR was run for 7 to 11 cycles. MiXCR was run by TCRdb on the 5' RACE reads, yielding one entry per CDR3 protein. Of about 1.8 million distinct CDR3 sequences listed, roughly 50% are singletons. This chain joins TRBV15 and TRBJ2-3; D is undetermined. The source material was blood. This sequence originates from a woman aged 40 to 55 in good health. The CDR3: CATSSGPDLLRGTDTQYF. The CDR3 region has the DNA TGTGCCACCAGCAGCGGGCCCGACTTATTGCGAGGCACAGATACGCAGTATTTT.